This paragraph reports one T cell receptor (beta chain). What antigen it recognizes has not been identified. No per-base quality is available; no much larger clone lies one base away. Reading the germline V gene gives CDR1 MNHNS and CDR2 SASEGT. From its cysteine to its phenylalanine, the CDR3 spans 17 amino acids. Solely the CDR3 DNA is kept, with 51 bases framed from the first base. Trimming at the junction amounts to 0 bases on V and 3 bases on J, and the germline ends lie 16 bases apart. Library construction relied on the immunoSEQ multiplex PCR assay. A mixture of 60 forward primers for TCR Vbeta segments and 13 reverse primers for TCR Jbeta segments was used in the multiplex PCR. The CDR3 region of rearranged TCR beta genes was amplified from genomic DNA by a multiplex PCR assay. The Illumina HiSeq System was used to sequence the amplified TCR beta libraries as 87-base-pair reads. In the original analysis: A later analysis counted about 76 million unique TCR beta chains across the 650 to 700 repertoires, and 10 million to 12 million of these chains were shared by at least two donors. To remove PCR and sequencing errors, raw reads were error-corrected and collapsed into unique sequences using a nearest-neighbor algorithm that merged closely related sequences. To assign V, D and J gene segments, CDR3 sequences were aligned to IMGT reference sequences. For a sequence to be retained, at least a six-nucleotide match to both a V gene segment and a J gene segment was required. A rearrangement was called productive if the CDR3 had no stop codons and remained in frame with V and J, and every other rearrangement was called non-productive. Following IMGT convention, CDR3 was defined as the stretch from the second conserved V-encoded cysteine to the conserved J-encoded phenylalanine. The earlier analysis of 500 to 750 of the donors excluded any sequence lacking an unambiguous match to a single V gene segment. An earlier analysis of approximately 590 of the donors called V segments functional above 56.7% productive rearrangements and segregating when the between-donor standard deviation exceeded 5%. A statistical classification framework was built for diagnosing cytomegalovirus status from the catalog of TCR beta chain sequences. A later analysis assigned V and J genes by comparing TCR nucleotide sequences with IMGT/GENE-DB human TR gene sequences. In a later analysis, CDR3 sequences and most-parsimonious VDJ recombination scenarios were assigned using the TCRdist pipeline. In a later analysis, each TCR beta chain was defined by its CDR3 amino acid sequence together with its V-gene family, and reads lacking a unique V-gene family were excluded. To address suspected cross-contamination and a sequencing artifact, a later analysis removed several hundred highly shared, low-generation-probability nucleotide sequences. In a later analysis, a clonal expansion index was calculated for each public chain from normalized within-repertoire ranks of inferred template counts. In a later analysis, generation probabilities were computed with a VDJ recombination model fitted to out-of-frame rearrangements, and the resulting probabilities were checked against IGoR. In a later analysis, hypergeometric tests were used to score TCR-TCR, TCR-HLA and TCR-CMV co-occurrence, with a repertoire-size bias correction applied to TCR pairs. In a later analysis, false discovery rates were estimated by permuting HLA or CMV assignments 20 times. In a later analysis, co-occurring TCRs were grouped using DBSCAN, with TCRdist sequence similarity added in when clustering inside HLA-allele-positive subsets. Co-occurrence clustering excluded repertoires with fewer than 30,000 or more than 120,000 public chains, plus five with anomalous nucleotide sharing. TCRdb's version of the immuneACCESS table is confined to in-frame rearrangements and falls short of the full clone set. An unresolved V gene accounts for under half of the shortfall where checked; the remainder is of unknown origin. V and J calls and clone size are as listed in that table; D and trimming were resolved from the DNA. The sample includes 150,000 to 200,000 clones, with roughly 80% observed a single time. The top ten hold around 1.4% of the sample.

This specimen belongs to a study of cytomegalovirus exposure and HLA in healthy donors (dated by TCRdb to the late 2010s). Regarding the complete study: An earlier analysis of roughly 610 of the donors reported 276 Gb of sequence data and 90 million to 120 million unique TCR beta sequences obtained from approximately 180 million T cells. Roughly 300 gigabases of sequencing data and approximately 92 million unique TCR sequences made up an early release that covered some 640 HLA-typed donors. Of the roughly 390 genotyped donors, 81% were placed in the genetic ancestry cluster associated with self-reported Caucasian donors. The study aimed to test whether signatures of past pathogen exposure could be identified by cataloging public T cell receptors. The study profiled the T cell repertoires of hundreds of subjects by immunosequencing and related them to cytomegalovirus serostatus. In addition to the first cohort of 666 subjects, a separate validation cohort of approximately 120 different subjects was used. To predict cytomegalovirus infection status, the study brought together high-throughput TCR immunosequencing, statistical association of individual TCRs with disease status, and machine learning. In a later analysis, previously published TCR beta repertoires from roughly 710 donors were re-analyzed and high-resolution HLA genotyping was added so that TCR occurrence patterns could be studied. Rather than using new phenotypic data, the later analysis identified candidate immune exposures from TCR beta sequences and from how often those sequences occurred across donors. An earlier analysis of fewer than 700 of the donors applied high-throughput TCR beta sequencing to assess whether each TCR beta V gene segment acted as functional or pseudogenic. Alongside the repertoire data, information on donor age, sex, ethnicity and CMV serostatus was compiled. Genome-wide SNP genotypes for about 60% of the roughly 700 donors were used in a later genetic analysis, which treated that subset as a discovery cohort. All discovery cohort repertoires had been generated using a single sequencing platform. Both class I and class II loci were covered by HLA typing, at four-digit resolution. The number of donors typed differed by locus, with about 620-630 for A, B, C, DRB1 and DQB1, roughly 520 for DQA1, over 600 for DPA1, and approximately 470 for DPB1. Because of strong linkage in the cohort, roughly five DR-DQ haplotypes were treated as single units for association and clustering. Among 300 to 500 genotyped donors of the cohort, an average of around 220,000 unique TCR beta nucleotide sequences was sequenced per donor, of which roughly 17% were non-productive. The paper's findings and limits, for the study overall: The authors suggested that the approach could potentially be extended to other disease states and immunological phenotypes. A later analysis found that TCR association rates varied across HLA loci, with DRB1 alleles showing the most associated TCRs and HLA-C alleles the fewest. Three of the identified cytomegalovirus-associated TCR beta chains were confirmed in vitro to be specific for cytomegalovirus antigens. HLA typing was unavailable for some donors at each locus, so association tests used only the typed subset. The classifier was reported to diagnose cytomegalovirus status with high specificity and sensitivity in both the original cohort and the validation cohort. In a later analysis, several top co-occurrence clusters were reported to appear linked to parvovirus B19, influenza, CMV and Epstein-Barr virus. V-gene and J-gene trimming of TCR beta chains was associated with a missense DCLRE1C variant in a later genetic analysis, and the association was replicated in an independent cohort. A later analysis associated about 17,000 TCR beta sequences with specific HLA alleles at a false discovery rate of 0.05. When HLA alleles, especially DR and DQ, strongly co-occurred, TCR associations were difficult to assign to individual alleles. In a later genetic analysis, fewer N-insertions in productive TCRs were reported among donors in an Asian-associated ancestry cluster than the roughly 700-donor mean. The cohort was sequenced for TCR beta chains only, and without alpha or paired-chain data the features that could be detected were limited. The presence/absence analyses assumed that sequencing depth was roughly uniform across donors, and that assumption may not be true. The study gave a list of around 170 TCR beta chains associated with cytomegalovirus. A further reported finding was that TCR beta sequences accurately predicted the HLA-A and HLA-B alleles for most subjects in the first cohort. A cluster of highly shared sequence variants was judged likely to represent a technical artifact of the sequencing pipeline. Broadly in line with IMGT annotations, most TCR beta V segments showed up in productive rearrangements about 87% or about 30% of the time in an earlier analysis of several hundred of the donors. Because the 87-base-pair reads could not distinguish some IMGT-functional V segments, including TRBV6-2 and TRBV6-3, those segments were excluded. Correlated functional status among segregating V segments might reflect linkage disequilibrium, but an unknown experimental factor could not be ruled out. In a later analysis, HLA-associated TCR beta chains showed more clonal expansion and lower generation probabilities than non-associated chains that were equally common. The earlier analysis of 587 of the donors excluded some 15 rarely observed V segments, including chromosome 9 orphons, because counts were too low. CMV serostatus was the only immune exposure information available for the cohort. Across donors, most TCR sequences were observed very rarely, whereas some public TCRs were present in many individuals. In a later analysis, most CMV-associated TCR beta chains were found to appear HLA-restricted, with HLA associations seemingly driven largely by CMV exposure.

In total, around 600 healthy bone marrow donors made up the cohort. At the time of sampling, all cohort members were nominally healthy, though unrecorded immune exposures were likely present. The donor tested CMV seronegative and was one of the 352 seronegative cohort members. Each donor provided a peripheral blood sample, and peripheral blood mononuclear cells were used for TCR beta sequencing. Genomic DNA extraction from the blood cell samples was performed with the Qiagen DNeasy Blood Extraction Kit. Source material: PBMCs. The sequence came from a woman in her forties or fifties in good health and CMV-seronegative. The chain couples TRBV6-1 to TRBJ2-3, and possibly TRBD2, on 6 matching bases. The CDR3 amino acid sequence is: CASSEAPVGRGTDTQYF. The sequenced DNA is TGTGCCAGCAGTGAAGCCCCAGTCGGGAGAGGGACAGATACGCAGTATTTT.